This T cell receptor (beta chain) is drawn from a study of T cell repertoires in aging, cancer and after chemotherapy. In the study overall: Clear clonal overlap appeared across healthy donor samples taken over several months to years.

Peripheral blood genomic DNA, not sorted cells or RNA, was the template. Study-wide results and caveats: Untreated cancer patients had significantly lower blood TCR diversity than age-matched healthy donors. No conclusions about immunological memory after chemotherapy can be drawn from the repertoire data.

To note about this clonotype: Antigen specificity is unknown.

Multiplex touch-down PCR with TRB-A/B primers amplified rearranged V-D-J TRB sequences. TCRdb reanalysed the multiplex PCR reads using MiXCR and keeps one entry per CDR3 protein. The table records about 11,000 distinct CDR3 sequences, more than 25% of them present only once. V lost 6 bases and J lost 7, with 16 bases in between. The germline gives CDR1 LGHNA, CDR2 YNFKEQ. This CDR3 has 13 residues. This chain uses TRBV4-2 with TRBJ2-7; D unresolved. This TCR came from a human donor in good health. Sequences were obtained from blood. The CDR3 region is CASSSTVFGEQYF. DNA for the CDR3: TGTGCCAGCAGTTCCACAGTTTTTGGGGAGCAGTACTTC.